Sequencing of this T cell receptor beta chain was carried out in a study of blood T cell repertoires in COVID-19. Study in general: From T cells, B-cell-depleted T cells, or PBMCs came the material, which was cDNA or gDNA.

Participant-given clinical history determined each cohort assignment. The germline CDR1 and CDR2 sequences are SGHVS and FNYEAQ. V dropped 2 bases and J dropped 2 bases, with 11 bases sitting between them. This CDR3 spans 15 amino acids. Original analysis: Amplification from reference gene primers served as the basis for estimated nucleated cell counts. TCRdb keeps only in-frame clones here, not all; method: immunoSEQ multiplex PCR. For V, J and clone size, that table is used; D and trimming come from the DNA. The sample holds 190,000 or so clones; just under 90% are singletons and the top ten take less than 1.5%.

Sample: PBMCs or T cells enriched from blood (not recorded which). The V gene is TRBV7-6, the J gene TRBJ2-3; no definite D call. The receptor comes from a man aged 25 to 40 who had recovered from COVID-19. This CDR3 reads CASSLTGSLTDTQYF. DNA for the CDR3: TGTGCCAGCAGCTTAACCGGGTCTCTCACAGATACGCAGTATTTT.